A selection of T cell receptor beta chains follows, all from one sample in a study of cytomegalovirus exposure and HLA in healthy donors. The method was immunoSEQ multiplex PCR; TCRdb's version includes in-frame clones alone and lacks a portion of them. This sample has about 89,000 clones, with 65% to 75% found just once. The sequenced sample consisted of PBMCs. These receptors originate from a man younger than 40 in good health and CMV-seronegative. CDR3s include the opening cysteine and the closing phenylalanine or tryptophan. The order of the fields is D gene, V gene, CDR3 protein. D genes are given only for firm matches.

d_gene: -; v_gene: TRBV2; CDR3aa: CASSRTANQPQHF
d_gene: TRBD2; v_gene: TRBV5-1; CDR3aa: CASGSPGGGTDTQYF
d_gene: -; v_gene: TRBV5-1; CDR3aa: CASSHRDSETQYF
d_gene: -; v_gene: TRBV30; CDR3aa: CAWSLPRDTWDDEQFF
d_gene: -; v_gene: TRBV4-1; CDR3aa: CASSQDIRRGGVF
d_gene: TRBD1; v_gene: TRBV5-1; CDR3aa: CASSPGQANEKLFF
d_gene: -; v_gene: TRBV7-2; CDR3aa: CASSRRQRGYTF
d_gene: -; v_gene: TRBV25-1; CDR3aa: CASSLVGQGRAYEQYF
d_gene: -; v_gene: TRBV27; CDR3aa: CASSLTGELSNQPQHF
d_gene: TRBD1; v_gene: TRBV11-1; CDR3aa: CASSSHRGSYEQYF